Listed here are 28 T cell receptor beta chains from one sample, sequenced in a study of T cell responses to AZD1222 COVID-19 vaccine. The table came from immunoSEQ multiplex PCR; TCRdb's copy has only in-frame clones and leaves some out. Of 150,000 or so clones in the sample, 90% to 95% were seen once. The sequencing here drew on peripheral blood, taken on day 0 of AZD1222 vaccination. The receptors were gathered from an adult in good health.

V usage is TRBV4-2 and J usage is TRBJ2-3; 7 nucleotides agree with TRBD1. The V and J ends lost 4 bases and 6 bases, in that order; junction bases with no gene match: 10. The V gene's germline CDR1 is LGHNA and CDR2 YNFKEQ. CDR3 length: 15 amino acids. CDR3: CASSPSQEGADTQYF. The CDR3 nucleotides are TGTGCCAGCAGCCCGAGTCAAGAGGGGGCGGATACGCAGTATTTT.

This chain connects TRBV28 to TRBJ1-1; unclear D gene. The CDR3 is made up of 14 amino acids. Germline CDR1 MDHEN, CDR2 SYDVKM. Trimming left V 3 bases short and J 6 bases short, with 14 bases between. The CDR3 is CASSLGKGFSEAFF. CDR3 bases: TGTGCCAGCAGTTTGGGAAAGGGTTTTTCTGAAGCTTTCTTT.

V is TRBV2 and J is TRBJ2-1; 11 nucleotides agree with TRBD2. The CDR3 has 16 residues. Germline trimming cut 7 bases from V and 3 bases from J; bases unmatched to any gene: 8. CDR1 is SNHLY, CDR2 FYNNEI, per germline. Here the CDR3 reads CASTRLAGPFYNEQFF. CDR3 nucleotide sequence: TGTGCCAGCACGAGACTAGCGGGGCCTTTCTACAATGAGCAGTTCTTC.

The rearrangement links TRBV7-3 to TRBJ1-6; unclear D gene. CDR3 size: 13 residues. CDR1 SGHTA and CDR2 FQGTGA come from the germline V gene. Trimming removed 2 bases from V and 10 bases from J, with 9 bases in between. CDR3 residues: CASSLGVGSPLHF. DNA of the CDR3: TGTGCCAGCAGCTTAGGGGTAGGCTCACCCCTCCACTTT.

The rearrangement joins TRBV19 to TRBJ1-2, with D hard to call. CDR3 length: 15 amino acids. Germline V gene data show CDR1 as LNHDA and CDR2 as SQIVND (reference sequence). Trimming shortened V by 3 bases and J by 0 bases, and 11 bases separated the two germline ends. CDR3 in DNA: TGTGCCAGTAGTATTAGGGCGTTAGCTAACTATGGCTACACCTTC. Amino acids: CASSIRALANYGYTF.

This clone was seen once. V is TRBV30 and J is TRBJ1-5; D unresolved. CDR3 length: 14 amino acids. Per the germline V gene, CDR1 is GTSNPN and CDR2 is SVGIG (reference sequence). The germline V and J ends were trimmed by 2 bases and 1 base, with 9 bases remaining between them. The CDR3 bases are TGTGCCTGGAGTCCACGGATGAGCAATCAGCCCCAGCATTTT. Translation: CAWSPRMSNQPQHF. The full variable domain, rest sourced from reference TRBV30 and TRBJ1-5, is SQTIHQWPATLVQPVGSPLSLECTVEGTSNPNLYWYRQAAGRGLQLLFYSVGIGQISSEVPQNLSASRPQDRQFILSSKKLLLSDSGFYLCAWSPRMSNQPQHFGDGTRLSIL.

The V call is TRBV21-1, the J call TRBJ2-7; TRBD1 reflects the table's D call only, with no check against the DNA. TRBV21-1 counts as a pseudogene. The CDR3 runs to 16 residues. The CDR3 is CASSKVLRKTGYEQYF. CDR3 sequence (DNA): TGTGCCAGCAGCAAAGTCCTAAGGAAAACAGGGTACGAGCAGTACTTC.

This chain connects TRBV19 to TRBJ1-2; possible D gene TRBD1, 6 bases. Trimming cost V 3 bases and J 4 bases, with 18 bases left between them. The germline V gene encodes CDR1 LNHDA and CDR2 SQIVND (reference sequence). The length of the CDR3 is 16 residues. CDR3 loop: CASSIAQGRLTYGYTF. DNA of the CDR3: TGTGCCAGTAGTATCGCTCAGGGGCGCTTGACCTATGGCTACACCTTC.

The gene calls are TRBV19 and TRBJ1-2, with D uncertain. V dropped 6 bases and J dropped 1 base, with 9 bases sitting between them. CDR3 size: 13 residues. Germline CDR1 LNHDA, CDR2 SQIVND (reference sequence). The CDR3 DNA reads TGTGCCAGTAGGACGGAAAGTAACTATGGCTACACCTTC. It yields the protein CASRTESNYGYTF. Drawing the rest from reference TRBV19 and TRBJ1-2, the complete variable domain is DGGITQSPKYLFRKEGQNVTLSCEQNLNHDAMYWYRQDPGQGLRLIYYSQIVNDFQKGDIAEGYSVSREKKESFPLTVTSAQKNPTAFYLCASRTESNYGYTFGSGTRLTVV.

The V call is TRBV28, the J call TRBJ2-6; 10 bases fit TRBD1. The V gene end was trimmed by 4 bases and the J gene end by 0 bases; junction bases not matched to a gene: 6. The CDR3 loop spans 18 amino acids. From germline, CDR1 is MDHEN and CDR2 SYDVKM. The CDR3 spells CASSSPGQGPSGANVLTF. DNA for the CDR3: TGTGCCAGCAGTTCCCCGGGACAGGGGCCCTCTGGGGCCAACGTCCTGACTTTC.

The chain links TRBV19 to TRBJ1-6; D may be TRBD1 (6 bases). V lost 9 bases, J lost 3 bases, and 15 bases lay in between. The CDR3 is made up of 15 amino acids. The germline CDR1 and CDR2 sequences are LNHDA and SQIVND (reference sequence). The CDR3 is CASQEQGFYNSPLHF. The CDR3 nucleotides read TGTGCCAGCCAAGAACAGGGTTTCTATAATTCACCCCTCCACTTT.

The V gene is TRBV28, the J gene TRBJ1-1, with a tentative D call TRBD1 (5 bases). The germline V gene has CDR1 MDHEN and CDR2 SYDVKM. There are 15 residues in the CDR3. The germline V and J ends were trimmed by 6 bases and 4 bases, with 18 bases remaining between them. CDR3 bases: TGTGCCAGCAGACACCAGGGATGGCTTGGCACTGAAGCTTTCTTT. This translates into CASRHQGWLGTEAFF.

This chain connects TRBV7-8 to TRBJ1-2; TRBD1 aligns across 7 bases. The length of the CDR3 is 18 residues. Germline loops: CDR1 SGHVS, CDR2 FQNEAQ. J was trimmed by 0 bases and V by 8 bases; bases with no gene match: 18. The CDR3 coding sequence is TGTGCCAGCGGACCACGCCGAGGGGGCGTACACACTAACTATGGCTACACCTTC. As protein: CASGPRRGGVHTNYGYTF.

CDR3 in DNA: TGTGCCACTGACGAGAGCTCCTACAATGAGCAGTTCTTC. This sequence encodes CATDESSYNEQFF. The J gene is TRBJ2-1, the V gene TRBV28; D call uncertain. Germline CDR1 is MDHEN and CDR2 is SYDVKM. The CDR3 extends over 13 amino acids. The V and J ends lost 10 bases and 0 bases respectively, with 10 bases between them.

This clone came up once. The chain's CDR3 is CASSLGGQPWTGELFF. The CDR3 DNA sequence: TGTGCCAGCAGCTTGGGCGGACAGCCCTGGACCGGGGAGCTGTTTTTT. The rearrangement joins TRBV11-3 to TRBJ2-2; tentative D call: TRBD1 (6 bases). The CDR3 has 16 residues. Trimming removed 3 bases at V and 5 bases at J, with 16 bases between. Germline lookup yields CDR1 SGHNT and CDR2 YENEEA.

CDR3 residues: CASSDGGYTF. DNA for the CDR3: TGTGCCAGCAGTGATGGGGGCTACACCTTC. The chain employs TRBV6-1 and TRBJ1-2; no definite D call. The germline V and J ends were trimmed by 3 bases and 8 bases, with 4 bases remaining between them. The CDR3 is made up of 10 amino acids. Germline-derived CDR1 and CDR2 are MNHNS and SASEGT.

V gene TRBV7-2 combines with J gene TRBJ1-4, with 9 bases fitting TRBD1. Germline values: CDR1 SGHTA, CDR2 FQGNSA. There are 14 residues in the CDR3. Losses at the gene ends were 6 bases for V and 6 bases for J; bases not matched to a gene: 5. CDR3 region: CASSWTGEDEKLFF. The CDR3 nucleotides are TGTGCCAGCAGTTGGACAGGGGAAGATGAAAAACTGTTTTTT.

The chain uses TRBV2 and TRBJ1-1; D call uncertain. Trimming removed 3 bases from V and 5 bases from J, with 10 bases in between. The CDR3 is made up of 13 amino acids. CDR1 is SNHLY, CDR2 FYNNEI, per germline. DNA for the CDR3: TGTGCCAGCAGTGATTTGAGGGAAACTGAAGCTTTCTTT. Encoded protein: CASSDLRETEAFF.

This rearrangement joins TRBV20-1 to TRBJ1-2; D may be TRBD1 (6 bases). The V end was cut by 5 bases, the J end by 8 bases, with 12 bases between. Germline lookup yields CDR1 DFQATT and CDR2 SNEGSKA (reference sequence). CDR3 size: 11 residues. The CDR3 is CSAYRENGYTF. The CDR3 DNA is TGCAGTGCTTACAGGGAAAACGGCTACACCTTC.

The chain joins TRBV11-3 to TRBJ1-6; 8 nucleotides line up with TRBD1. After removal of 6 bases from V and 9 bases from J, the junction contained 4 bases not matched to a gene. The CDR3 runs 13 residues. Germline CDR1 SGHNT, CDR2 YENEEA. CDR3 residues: CASRGDRTSPLHF. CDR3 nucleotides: TGTGCCAGCAGGGGGGACAGGACTTCACCCCTCCACTTT.

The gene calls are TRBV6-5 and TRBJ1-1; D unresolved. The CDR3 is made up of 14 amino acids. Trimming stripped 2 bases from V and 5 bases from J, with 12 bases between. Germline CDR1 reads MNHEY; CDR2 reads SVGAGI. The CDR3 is CASSYRGVLTEAFF. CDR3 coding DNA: TGTGCCAGCAGTTACCGTGGGGTTTTAACTGAAGCTTTCTTT.

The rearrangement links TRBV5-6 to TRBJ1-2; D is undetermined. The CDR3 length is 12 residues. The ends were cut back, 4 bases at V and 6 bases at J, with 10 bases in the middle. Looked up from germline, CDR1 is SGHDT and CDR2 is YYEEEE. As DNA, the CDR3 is TGTGCCAGCAGCCTGGATGGGAATGGCTACACCTTC. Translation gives CASSLDGNGYTF.

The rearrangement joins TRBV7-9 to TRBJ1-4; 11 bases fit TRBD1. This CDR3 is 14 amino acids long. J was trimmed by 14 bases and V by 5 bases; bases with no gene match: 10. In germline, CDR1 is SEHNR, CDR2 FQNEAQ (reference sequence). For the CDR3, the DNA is TGTGCCAGCAGCACCGGGACAGGGGGGGATTCGCTGTTTTTT. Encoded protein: CASSTGTGGDSLFF. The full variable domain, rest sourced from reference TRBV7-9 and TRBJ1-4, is DTGVSQNPRHKITKRGQNVTFRCDPISEHNRLYWYRQTLGQGPEFLTYFQNEAQLEKSRLLSDRFSAERPKGSFSTLEIQRTEQGDSAMYLCASSTGTGGDSLFFGSGTQLSVL.

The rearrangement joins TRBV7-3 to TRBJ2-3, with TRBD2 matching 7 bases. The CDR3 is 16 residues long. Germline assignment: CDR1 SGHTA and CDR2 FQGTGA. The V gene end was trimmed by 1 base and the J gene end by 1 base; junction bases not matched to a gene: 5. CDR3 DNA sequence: TGTGCCAGCAGCTTAATTGGGCTAGCGGGCACAGATACGCAGTATTTT. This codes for CASSLIGLAGTDTQYF. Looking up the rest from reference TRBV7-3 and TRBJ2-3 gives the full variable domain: GAGVSQTPSNKVTEKGKYVELRCDPISGHTALYWYRQSLGQGPEFLIYFQGTGAADDSGLPNDRFFAVRPEGSVSTLKIQRTERGDSAVYLCASSLIGLAGTDTQYFGPGTRLTVL.

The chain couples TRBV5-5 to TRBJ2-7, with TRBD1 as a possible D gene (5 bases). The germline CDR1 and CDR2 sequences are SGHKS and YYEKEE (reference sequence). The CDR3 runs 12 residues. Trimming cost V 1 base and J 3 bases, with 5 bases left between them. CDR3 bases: TGTGCCAGCAGCTTGAGGGGCTACGAGCAGTACTTC. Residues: CASSLRGYEQYF.

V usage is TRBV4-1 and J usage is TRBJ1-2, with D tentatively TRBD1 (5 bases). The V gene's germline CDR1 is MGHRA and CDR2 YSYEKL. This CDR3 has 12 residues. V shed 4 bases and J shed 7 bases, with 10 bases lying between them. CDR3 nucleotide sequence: TGCGCCAGCAGCCCTACGGGGGGTGGCTACACCTTC. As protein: CASSPTGGGYTF.

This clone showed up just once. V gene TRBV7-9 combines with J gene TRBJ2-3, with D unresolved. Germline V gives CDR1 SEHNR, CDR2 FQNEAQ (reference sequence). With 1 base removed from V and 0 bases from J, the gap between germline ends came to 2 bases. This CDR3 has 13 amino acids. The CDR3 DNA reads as TGTGCCAGCAGCTTAGTGAGCACAGATACGCAGTATTTT. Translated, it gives CASSLVSTDTQYF.

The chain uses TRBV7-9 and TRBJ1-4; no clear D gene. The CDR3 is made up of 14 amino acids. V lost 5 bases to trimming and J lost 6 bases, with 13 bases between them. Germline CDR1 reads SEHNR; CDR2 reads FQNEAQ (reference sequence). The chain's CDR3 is CASSPSLMDEKLFF. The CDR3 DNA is TGTGCCAGCAGCCCCAGCCTAATGGATGAAAAACTGTTTTTT. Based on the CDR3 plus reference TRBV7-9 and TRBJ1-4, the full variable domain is DTGVSQNPRHKITKRGQNVTFRCDPISEHNRLYWYRQTLGQGPEFLTYFQNEAQLEKSRLLSDRFSAERPKGSFSTLEIQRTEQGDSAMYLCASSPSLMDEKLFFGSGTQLSVL.